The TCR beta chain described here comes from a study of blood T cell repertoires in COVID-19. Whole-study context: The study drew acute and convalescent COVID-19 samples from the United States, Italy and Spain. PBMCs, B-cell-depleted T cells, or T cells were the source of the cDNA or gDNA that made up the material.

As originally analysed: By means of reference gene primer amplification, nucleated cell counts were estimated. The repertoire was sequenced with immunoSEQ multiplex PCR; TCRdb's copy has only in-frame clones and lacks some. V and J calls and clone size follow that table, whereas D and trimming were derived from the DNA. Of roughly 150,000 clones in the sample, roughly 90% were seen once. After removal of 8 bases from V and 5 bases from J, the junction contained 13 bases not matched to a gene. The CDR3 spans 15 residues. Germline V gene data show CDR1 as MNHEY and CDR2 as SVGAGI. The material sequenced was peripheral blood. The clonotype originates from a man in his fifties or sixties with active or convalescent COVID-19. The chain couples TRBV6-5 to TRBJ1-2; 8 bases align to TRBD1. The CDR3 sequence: CASVPQGAIGYGYTF. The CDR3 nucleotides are TGTGCCAGCGTCCCTCAGGGGGCAATAGGTTATGGCTACACCTTC.